The source of this T cell receptor (beta chain) is a study of spatial heterogeneity in lung cancer. The germline CDR1 and CDR2 sequences are SGHTA and FQGNSA. V was shortened by 4 bases and J by 2 bases, with 14 bases between the two germline ends. The CDR3 is 15 amino acids. This clonotype was picked up many times. Its antigen is as yet unknown. Using its own MiXCR run on the 5' RACE reads, TCRdb lists one record per CDR3 protein. The table has 4,000 to 5,000 distinct CDR3 sequences, about 5.5% seen once. The time point here: sample taken at primary tumor resection. Tumor, nontumor lung or frozen PBMC supplied whole RNA that was sequenced unsorted. Study-level points and caveats: Intratumoral expanded alpha and beta TCR counts were found to track tumor mutation counts.

This TCR came from a male donor with early-stage non-small cell lung cancer. The sequencing here drew on lung tumor tissue, taken at surgery. The rearrangement joins TRBV7-2 to TRBJ2-5, with D tentatively TRBD2 (6 bases). This chain's CDR3 is CASSYGGGEQETQYF. CDR3 nucleotide sequence: TGTGCCAGCAGCTACGGTGGCGGGGAACAAGAGACCCAGTACTTC.